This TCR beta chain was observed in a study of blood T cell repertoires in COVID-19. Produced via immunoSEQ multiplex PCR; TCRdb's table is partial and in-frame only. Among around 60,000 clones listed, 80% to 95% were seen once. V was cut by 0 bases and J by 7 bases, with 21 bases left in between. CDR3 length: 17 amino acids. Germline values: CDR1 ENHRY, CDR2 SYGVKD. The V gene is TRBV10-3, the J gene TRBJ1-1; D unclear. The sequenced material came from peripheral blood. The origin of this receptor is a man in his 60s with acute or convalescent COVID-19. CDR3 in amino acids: CAISESSPRQPNNEAFF. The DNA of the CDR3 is TGTGCCATCAGTGAGTCGAGTCCTCGACAACCCAATAATGAAGCTTTCTTT.